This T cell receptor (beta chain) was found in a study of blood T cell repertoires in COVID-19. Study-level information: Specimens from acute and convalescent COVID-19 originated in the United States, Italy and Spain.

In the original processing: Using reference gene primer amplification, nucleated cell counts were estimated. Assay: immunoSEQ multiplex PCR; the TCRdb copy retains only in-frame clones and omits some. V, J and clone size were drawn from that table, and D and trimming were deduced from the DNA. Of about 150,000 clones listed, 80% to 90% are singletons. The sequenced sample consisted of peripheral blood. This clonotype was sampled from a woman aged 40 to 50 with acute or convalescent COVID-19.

CDR3 protein: CASSPTSGGSADTQYF. The DNA of the CDR3 is TGTGCCAGCAGCCCAACTAGCGGGGGGTCCGCAGATACGCAGTATTTT. The chain has TRBV28 and TRBJ2-3, with 12 bases lining up with TRBD2. Per germline, CDR1 MDHEN and CDR2 SYDVKM. There are 16 residues in the CDR3. The trim removed 6 bases at V and 4 bases at J, leaving 8 bases unmatched.